This T cell receptor beta chain came from a study of blood T cell repertoires in COVID-19. Study as a whole: Whether acute or convalescent, the COVID-19 samples came from the United States, Italy and Spain. PBMCs, B-cell-depleted T cells, or T cells provided the cDNA or gDNA that made up the material.

In the original workflow: Counts of nucleated cells, estimated from reference gene primer amplification, were obtained. TCRdb keeps only in-frame clones here, not all; method: immunoSEQ multiplex PCR. V, J and clone size derive from that table, while D and trimming were established from the DNA sequence. The sample comprises 270,000 or so clones, more than 70% of which are singletons, and roughly 3.1% rests with the top ten. This clonotype was obtained from a young woman with acute or convalescent COVID-19. Sequencing used peripheral blood.

The CDR3 spells CASSYSWTSGGEQYF. CDR3 DNA: TGTGCCAGCAGTTACTCGTGGACTAGCGGGGGCGAGCAGTACTTC. V and J are TRBV6-5 and TRBJ2-7; 13 nucleotides match TRBD2. CDR3 length: 15 residues. The junction had 2 bases not matched to a gene; V was cut back by 0 bases and J by 6 bases. Germline V gives CDR1 MNHEY, CDR2 SVGAGI.